These 19 T cell receptor beta chains originate from one sample sequenced in a study of identical twins. TCRdb processed the 5' RACE reads anew with MiXCR; each CDR3 protein has one entry. The sample lists some 730,000 distinct CDR3 sequences; 18% were seen once. The same data also contributed to another study, on T cells expressing NK-cell markers.

The sample taken for sequencing was PBMCs. Source of these receptors: a woman younger than 30 in good health.

The rearrangement joins TRBV7-8 to TRBJ2-2; D is undetermined. Germline CDR1 is SGHVS and CDR2 is FQNEAQ. The ends were cut back, 5 bases at V and 0 bases at J, with 13 bases in the middle. The CDR3 covers 16 residues. The CDR3 region is CASSPGQSSNTGELFF. In nucleotides, the CDR3 is TGTGCCAGCAGCCCCGGCCAGAGCTCGAACACCGGGGAGCTGTTTTTT.

The chain recombines TRBV5-6 with TRBJ2-2, with no clear D. This CDR3 is 13 amino acids long. V was trimmed by 0 bases and J by 3 bases, leaving 3 bases between them. Looked up from germline, CDR1 is SGHDT and CDR2 is YYEEEE. CDR3 coding DNA: TGTGCCAGCAGCTTGGATGACACCGGGGAGCTGTTTTTT. It codes for CASSLDDTGELFF.

This CDR3 reads CAIQPRTEDSPLHF. CDR3 coding DNA: TGTGCCATCCAGCCGAGGACCGAGGACTCACCCCTCCACTTT. The genes are TRBV6-1 and TRBJ1-6, with D uncertain. Trimming left V 10 bases short and J 10 bases short, with 20 bases between. The CDR3 is made up of 14 amino acids. Germline CDR1 reads MNHNS; CDR2 reads SASEGT.

The count of this clonotype is one. The rearrangement uses TRBV5-4 and TRBJ2-5; D is unresolved. V lost 0 bases and J lost 5, with 14 bases in between. Germline lookup yields CDR1 SGHNT and CDR2 YYREEE (reference sequence). The CDR3 is 15 amino acids. The CDR3 loop reads CASSLEFAELETQYF. The DNA of the CDR3 is TGTGCCAGCAGCTTGGAGTTTGCCGAGCTGGAGACCCAGTACTTC. Full variable domain (outside the CDR3, taken from reference TRBV5-4 and TRBJ2-5): ETGVTQSPTHLIKTRGQQVTLRCSSQSGHNTVSWYQQALGQGPQFIFQYYREEENGRGNFPPRFSGLQFPNYSSELNVNALELDDSALYLCASSLEFAELETQYFGPGTRLLVL.

Ten or more counts support this clonotype. The CDR3 is CASSLLSGDYEQYF. CDR3 nucleotides: TGCGCCAGCAGCTTGTTGAGCGGGGACTACGAGCAGTACTTC. The rearrangement links TRBV5-1 to TRBJ2-7; 7 bases map to TRBD2. The germline V gene encodes CDR1 SGHRS and CDR2 YFSETQ. V dropped 1 base and J dropped 3; count of bases not matched to a gene: 4. The CDR3 length is 14 residues. Filled out from reference TRBV5-1 and TRBJ2-7, the complete variable domain reads KAGVTQTPRYLIKTRGQQVTLSCSPISGHRSVSWYQQTPGQGLQFLFEYFSETQRNKGNFPGRFSGRQFSNSRSEMNVSTLELGDSALYLCASSLLSGDYEQYFGPGTRLTVT.

The chain recombines TRBV12-3 or TRBV12-4 with TRBJ2-3, with 9 bases matching TRBD1. The CDR3 has 16 residues. J lost 3 bases, V lost 6 bases, and 10 bases had no gene match. Here the CDR3 reads CASSRFRDRVTDTQYF. In nucleotides, the CDR3 is TGTGCCAGCAGCCGATTCCGGGACAGGGTTACAGATACGCAGTATTTT.

This chain uses TRBV7-9 with TRBJ1-1; 8 bases match TRBD1. Trimming cost V 4 bases and J 8 bases; bases outside gene matches: 6. The germline V gene has CDR1 SEHNR and CDR2 FQNEAQ (reference sequence). The CDR3 spans 13 residues. For the CDR3, the DNA is TGTGCCAGCAGCTCTACTCGGACAGGGGAAGCTTTCTTT. It encodes CASSSTRTGEAFF.

This clonotype has only one observation. The chain joins TRBV3-1 to TRBJ1-2; D call uncertain. This CDR3 is 13 amino acids long. The V gene's germline CDR1 is LGHDT and CDR2 YNNKEL (reference sequence). V lost 6 bases, J lost 5 bases, and 13 bases lay in between. The CDR3 protein is CASSRKGGYGYTF. The CDR3 DNA reads as TGTGCCAGCAGTCGAAAGGGAGGTTATGGCTACACCTTC.

The table lists this clonotype with a few counts. The genes are TRBV20-1 and TRBJ2-3; the D gene is possibly TRBD2 (5 bases). Trimming stripped 3 bases from V and 6 bases from J, with 10 bases between. This CDR3 comprises 12 residues. Per the germline V gene, CDR1 is DFQATT and CDR2 is SNEGSKA (reference sequence). This CDR3 is CSASHQRDTQYF. The CDR3 nucleotides are TGCAGTGCTAGCCACCAGCGGGATACGCAGTATTTT.

This rearrangement joins TRBV6-5 to TRBJ2-5, with TRBD2 as a possible D gene (6 bases). This CDR3 has 15 amino acids. V lost 0 bases and J 5 bases, leaving 13 bases between the germline ends. Germline V gene data show CDR1 as MNHEY and CDR2 as SVGAGI. CDR3 amino acids: CASSYSTGAWETQYF. CDR3 sequence (DNA): TGTGCCAGCAGTTACTCGACGGGAGCGTGGGAGACCCAGTACTTC.

J is TRBJ1-1 and V is TRBV5-1; 8 positions match TRBD1. V gave up 2 bases and J gave up 9 bases; unmatched junction bases: 12. Germline CDR1 SGHRS, CDR2 YFSETQ. The CDR3 covers 15 residues. CDR3 DNA sequence: TGCGCCAGCAGCTTCTCAGGACAGGGCGAGGGGAAAGCTTTCTTT. Translation: CASSFSGQGEGKAFF.

The rearrangement links TRBV24-1 to TRBJ2-1, with D uncertain. CDR1 KGHDR and CDR2 SFDVKD come from the germline V gene. The V end was cut by 6 bases, the J end by 8 bases, with 13 bases between. CDR3 size: 13 residues. The DNA for the CDR3 is TGTGCCACCAGTACAAGGTATATCGATGAGCAGTTCTTC. It specifies CATSTRYIDEQFF.

This clonotype came up a few times. This chain joins TRBV10-3 and TRBJ1-1; no definite D call. Trimming pared 4 bases from V and 1 base from J, leaving 10 bases between. Germline values: CDR1 ENHRY, CDR2 SYGVKD. The CDR3 loop spans 14 amino acids. This CDR3 is CAISGRLENTEAFF. The CDR3 nucleotides are TGTGCCATCAGTGGGCGGCTGGAGAACACTGAAGCTTTCTTT.

V usage is TRBV27 and J usage is TRBJ2-5; D is tentatively TRBD1 or TRBD2 (5 bases each). The length of the CDR3 is 13 residues. The V end lost 6 bases, the J end lost 5 bases, and 13 bases lay between the germline ends. The germline CDR1 and CDR2 sequences are MNHEY and SMNVEV (reference sequence). CDR3: CASRPGALETQYF. CDR3 nucleotides: TGTGCCAGCAGACCCGGGGCTCTTGAGACCCAGTACTTC.

About this clonotype itself: A read error may be the cause here, since a much bigger clone is one base away. The V and J genes are TRBV2 and TRBJ2-3, with D uncertain. Trimming took off 2 bases at V and 2 bases at J, with 5 bases between the two ends. Germline V CDR1 and CDR2: SNHLY, FYNNEI. The CDR3 runs to 13 residues. The CDR3 DNA is TGTGCCAGCAGTGAAAGGCCCACAGATACGCAGTATTTT. Its translation is CASSERPTDTQYF.

The gene calls are TRBV12-1 and TRBJ2-1; TRBD2 is the table's D call, not checked against the DNA. TRBV12-1 is a known pseudogene. CDR3 size: 17 residues. DNA of the CDR3: TGTGCCAGCAGCTGGGGGACTAGCGGGAGGGAATACAATGAGCAGTTCTTC. This gives the protein CASSWGTSGREYNEQFF.

This clonotype was found a few times. This CDR3 reads CASSLAWGQGVGELFF. Here the CDR3 DNA reads TGTGCCAGCAGCTTGGCTTGGGGACAGGGAGTCGGGGAGCTGTTTTTT. This chain connects TRBV5-5 to TRBJ2-2; 9 bases agree with TRBD1. Losses at the gene ends were 0 bases for V and 7 bases for J; bases not matched to a gene: 7. Germline CDR1 and CDR2: SGHKS and YYEKEE (reference sequence). CDR3 length: 16 residues.

There are a few counts of this clonotype. V usage is TRBV5-1 and J usage is TRBJ2-5; 8 bases are shared with TRBD2. This CDR3 is 15 amino acids long. V shed 0 bases, J shed 6 bases, and the junction held 7 bases outside the gene matches. CDR1 SGHRS and CDR2 YFSETQ come from the germline V gene. The CDR3 DNA reads TGCGCCAGCAGCTTGGCCCCGACTAGCGAAAAGACCCAGTACTTC. Protein sequence: CASSLAPTSEKTQYF.

This clonotype was counted only a few times. This chain connects TRBV9 to TRBJ2-6; 8 positions match TRBD2. J lost 0 bases, V lost 0 bases, and 2 bases had no gene match. There are 17 residues in the CDR3. Germline-derived CDR1 and CDR2 are SGDLS and YYNGEE. CDR3 bases: TGTGCCAGCAGCGTAGCAGCGGGGGACTCTGGGGCCAACGTCCTGACTTTC. Its protein is CASSVAAGDSGANVLTF.